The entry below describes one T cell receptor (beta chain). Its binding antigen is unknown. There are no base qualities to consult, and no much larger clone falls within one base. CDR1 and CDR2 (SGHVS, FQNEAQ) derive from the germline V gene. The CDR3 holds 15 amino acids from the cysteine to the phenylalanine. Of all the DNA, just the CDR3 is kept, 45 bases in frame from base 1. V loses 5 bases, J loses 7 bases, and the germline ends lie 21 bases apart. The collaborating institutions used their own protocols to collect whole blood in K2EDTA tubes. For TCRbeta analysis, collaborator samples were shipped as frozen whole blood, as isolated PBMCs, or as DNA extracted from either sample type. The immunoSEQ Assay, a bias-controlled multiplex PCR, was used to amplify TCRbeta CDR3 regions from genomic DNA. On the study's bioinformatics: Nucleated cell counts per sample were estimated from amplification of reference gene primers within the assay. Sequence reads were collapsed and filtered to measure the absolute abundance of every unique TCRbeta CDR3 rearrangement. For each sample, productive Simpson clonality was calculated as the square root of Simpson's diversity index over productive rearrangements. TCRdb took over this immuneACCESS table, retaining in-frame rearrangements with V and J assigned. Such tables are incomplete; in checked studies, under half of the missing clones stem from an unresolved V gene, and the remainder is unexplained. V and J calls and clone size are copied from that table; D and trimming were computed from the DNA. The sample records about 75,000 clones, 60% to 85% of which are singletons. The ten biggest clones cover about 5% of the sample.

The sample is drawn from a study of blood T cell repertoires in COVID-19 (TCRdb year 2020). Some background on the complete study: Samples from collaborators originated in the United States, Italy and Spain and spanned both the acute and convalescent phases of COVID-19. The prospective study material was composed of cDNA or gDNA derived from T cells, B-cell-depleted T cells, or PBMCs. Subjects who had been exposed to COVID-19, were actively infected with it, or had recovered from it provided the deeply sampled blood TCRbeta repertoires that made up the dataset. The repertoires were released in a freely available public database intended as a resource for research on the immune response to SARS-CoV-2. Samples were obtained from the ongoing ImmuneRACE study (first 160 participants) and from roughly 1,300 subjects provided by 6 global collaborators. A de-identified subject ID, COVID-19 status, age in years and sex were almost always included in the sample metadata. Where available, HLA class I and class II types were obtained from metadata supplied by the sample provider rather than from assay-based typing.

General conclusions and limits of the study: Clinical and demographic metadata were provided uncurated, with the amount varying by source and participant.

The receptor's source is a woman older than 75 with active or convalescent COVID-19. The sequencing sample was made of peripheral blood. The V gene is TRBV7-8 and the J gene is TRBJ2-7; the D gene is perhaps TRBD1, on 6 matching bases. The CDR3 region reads CASSIRDNKYREQYF. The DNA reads TGTGCCAGCAGCATCCGGGACAATAAGTATCGGGAGCAGTACTTC.